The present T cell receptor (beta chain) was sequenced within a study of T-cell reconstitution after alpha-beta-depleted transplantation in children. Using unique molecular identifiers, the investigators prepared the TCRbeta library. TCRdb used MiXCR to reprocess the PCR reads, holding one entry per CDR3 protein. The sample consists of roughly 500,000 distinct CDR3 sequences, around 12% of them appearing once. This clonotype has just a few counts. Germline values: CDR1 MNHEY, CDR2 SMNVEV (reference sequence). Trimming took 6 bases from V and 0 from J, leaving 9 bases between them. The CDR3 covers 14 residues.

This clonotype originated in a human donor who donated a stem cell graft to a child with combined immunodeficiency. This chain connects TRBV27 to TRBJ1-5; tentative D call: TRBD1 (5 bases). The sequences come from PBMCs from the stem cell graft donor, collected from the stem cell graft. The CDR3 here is CASRGPGSNQPQHF. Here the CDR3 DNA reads TGTGCCAGCAGGGGGCCCGGTAGCAATCAGCCCCAGCATTTT.